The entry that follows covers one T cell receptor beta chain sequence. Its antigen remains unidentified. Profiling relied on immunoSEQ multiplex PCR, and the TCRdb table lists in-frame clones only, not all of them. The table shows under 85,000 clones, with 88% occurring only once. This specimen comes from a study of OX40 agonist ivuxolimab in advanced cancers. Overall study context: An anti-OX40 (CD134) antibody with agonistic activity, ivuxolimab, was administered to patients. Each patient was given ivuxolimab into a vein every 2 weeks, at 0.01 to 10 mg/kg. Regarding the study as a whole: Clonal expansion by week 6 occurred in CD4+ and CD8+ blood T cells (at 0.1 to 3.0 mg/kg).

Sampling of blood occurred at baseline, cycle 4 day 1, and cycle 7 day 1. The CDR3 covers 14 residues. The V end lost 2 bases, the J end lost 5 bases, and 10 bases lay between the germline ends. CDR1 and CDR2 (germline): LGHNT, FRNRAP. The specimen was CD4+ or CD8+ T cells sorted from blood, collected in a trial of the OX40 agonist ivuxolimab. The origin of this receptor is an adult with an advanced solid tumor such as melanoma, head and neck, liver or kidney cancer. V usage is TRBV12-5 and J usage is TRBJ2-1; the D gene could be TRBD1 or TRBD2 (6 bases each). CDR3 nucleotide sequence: TGTGCTAGTGGTTTGTACGGGGGCCACAATGAGCAGTTCTTC. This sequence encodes CASGLYGGHNEQFF.